The source of this T cell receptor beta chain is a study of blood T cells in healthy people across ages. Whole-study results and caveats: Across samples, TCR beta diversity tracked strongly with naive T cell percentage.

This clonotype was observed many times. Its antigen is still unknown. With 5 bases removed from V and 8 bases from J, the gap between germline ends came to 15 bases. This CDR3 comprises 12 residues. Looked up from germline, CDR1 is SQVTM and CDR2 is ANQGSEA. Primed by a sample-barcoded 5' primer and a J-beta primer mix, a second PCR proceeded for 7 to 11 cycles. TCRdb recomputed calls from the 5' RACE reads with MiXCR, one row per CDR3 protein. The table has 650,000 to 800,000 distinct CDR3 sequences, around 52% seen once. What was sequenced was blood. The clonotype comes from a woman at least 80 years old in good health. The chain combines TRBV29-1 with TRBJ1-2; unclear D gene. CDR3 loop: CSVTLGDGGYTF. The CDR3 bases are TGCAGCGTTACTCTCGGGGATGGAGGCTACACCTTC.